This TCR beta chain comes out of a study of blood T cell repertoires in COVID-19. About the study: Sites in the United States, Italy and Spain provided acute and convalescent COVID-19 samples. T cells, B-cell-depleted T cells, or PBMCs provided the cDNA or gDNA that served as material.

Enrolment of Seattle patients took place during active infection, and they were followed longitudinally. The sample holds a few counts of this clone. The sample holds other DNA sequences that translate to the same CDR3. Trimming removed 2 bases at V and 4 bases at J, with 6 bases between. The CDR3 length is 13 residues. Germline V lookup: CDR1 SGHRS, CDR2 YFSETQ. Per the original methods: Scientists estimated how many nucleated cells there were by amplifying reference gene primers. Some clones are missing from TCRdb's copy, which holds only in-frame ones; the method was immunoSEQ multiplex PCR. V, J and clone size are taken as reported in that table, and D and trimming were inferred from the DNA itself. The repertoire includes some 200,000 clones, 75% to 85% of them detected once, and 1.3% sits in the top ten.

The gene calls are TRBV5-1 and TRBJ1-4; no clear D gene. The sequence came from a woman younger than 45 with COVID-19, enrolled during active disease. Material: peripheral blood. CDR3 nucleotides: TGCGCCAGCAGCTTAGAGGGTAATGAAAAACTGTTTTTT. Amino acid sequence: CASSLEGNEKLFF.